One sample yielded the 11 T cell receptor beta chains listed below, sequenced in a study of T cell changes during pregnancy in multiple sclerosis (dated by TCRdb to the late 2010s). The library was made by the immunoSEQ multiplex PCR assay. Imported from immuneACCESS, the table was reduced by TCRdb to in-frame sequences with V and J called. These copies leave out some clones; in studies compared against another copy, an unresolved V gene accounts for under half, and the cause of the remainder is not known. The sample has around 56,000 clones on record, 89% of them singletons. Around 1.7% of the sample goes to the ten largest clones. Sequencing was performed on peripheral blood, taken after pregnancy. These receptor sequences come from a female donor with multiple sclerosis, enrolled in a pregnancy study.

This chain links TRBV7-3 with TRBJ2-3; 9 nucleotides agree with TRBD1. Germline trimming cut 0 bases from V and 5 bases from J; bases unmatched to any gene: 3. The CDR3 contains 15 residues. Germline lookup yields CDR1 SGHTA and CDR2 FQGTGA. This CDR3 is CASSLTRDRVDTQYF. CDR3 bases: TGTGCCAGCAGCTTAACTAGGGACAGGGTAGATACGCAGTATTTT.

This rearrangement joins TRBV28 to TRBJ2-7; D uncertain. The CDR3 covers 12 residues. V was pared by 5 bases and J by 0 bases, with 5 bases between. Germline V gives CDR1 MDHEN, CDR2 SYDVKM. CDR3 residues: CASSLISYEQYF. DNA of the CDR3: TGTGCCAGCAGTCTTATCTCCTACGAGCAGTACTTC.

The rearrangement links TRBV11-2 to TRBJ1-2; 7 bases align to TRBD1. This CDR3 spans 14 amino acids. Germline values: CDR1 SGHAT, CDR2 FQNNGV. Trimming cost V 5 bases and J 2 bases; bases outside gene matches: 5. DNA for the CDR3: TGTGCCAGCAGCCCCCAACAGGGGAACTATGGCTACACCTTC. Protein sequence: CASSPQQGNYGYTF.

V usage is TRBV9 and J usage is TRBJ2-5, with D perhaps TRBD1 (6 bases). The CDR3 loop spans 14 amino acids. Trimming left V 4 bases short and J 5 bases short, with 15 bases between. CDR1 is SGDLS, CDR2 YYNGEE, per germline. The CDR3 sequence is CASSSRGIGETQYF. The CDR3 nucleotides read TGTGCCAGCAGCTCGAGGGGGATCGGGGAGACCCAGTACTTC.

This chain connects TRBV13 to TRBJ2-7; D gene ambiguous. The germline gives CDR1 PRHDT, CDR2 FYEKMQ (reference sequence). Trimming pared 5 bases from V and 1 base from J, leaving 3 bases between. The CDR3 totals 11 residues. CDR3: CASSLSYEQYF. The CDR3 DNA reads as TGTGCCAGCAGCCTTTCCTACGAGCAGTACTTC.

The CDR3, as DNA: TGTGCCAGCAGCTTAGAGGCGCTAGCGGATAACACCGGGGAGCTGTTTTTT. It encodes CASSLEALADNTGELFF. The chain is built from TRBV7-9 and TRBJ2-2; 7 bases are a match to TRBD2. V was clipped by 1 base and J by 2 bases; unmatched bases: 7. Germline V gene data show CDR1 as SEHNR and CDR2 as FQNEAQ (reference sequence). The CDR3 is 17 residues long.

This clone was observed a handful of times. This chain uses TRBV7-9 with TRBJ2-1, with 8 nucleotides matching TRBD1. V gave up 5 bases and J gave up 3 bases; unmatched junction bases: 6. This CDR3 is built from 15 residues. Germline lookup yields CDR1 SEHNR and CDR2 FQNEAQ (reference sequence). The CDR3 sequence: CASSVGTGGYNEQFF. The CDR3 nucleotides are TGTGCCAGCAGCGTCGGGACAGGAGGCTACAATGAGCAGTTCTTC. The full variable domain, rest sourced from reference TRBV7-9 and TRBJ2-1, is DTGVSQNPRHKITKRGQNVTFRCDPISEHNRLYWYRQTLGQGPEFLTYFQNEAQLEKSRLLSDRFSAERPKGSFSTLEIQRTEQGDSAMYLCASSVGTGGYNEQFFGPGTRLTVL.

The sample holds one count of this clone. The rearrangement links TRBV2 to TRBJ2-5; D is uncertain. CDR3 length equals 11 residues. The germline V and J ends were trimmed by 7 bases and 5 bases, with 8 bases remaining between them. Germline V CDR1 and CDR2: SNHLY, FYNNEI. In nucleotides, the CDR3 is TGTGCCAGCACAGGATATGAGACCCAGTACTTC. It yields the protein CASTGYETQYF.

A note on this clone: Because it lacks the conserved phenylalanine or tryptophan at the end, this CDR3 is likely a read error. It is unclear where the CDR3 begins or ends on the DNA, so no DNA is shown, and the CDR3 is as TCRdb lists it. The chain employs TRBV9 and TRBJ2-7; the DNA was not compared with TRBD2, the D call given in the table. The germline V gene has CDR1 SGDLS and CDR2 YYNGEE. Including both end residues, the CDR3 is 8 amino acids long. The CDR3 sequence: CASKYPRI.

This clone was counted only a few times. The gene calls are TRBV7-2 and TRBJ1-1; 8 nucleotides line up with TRBD1. The junction had 10 bases not matched to a gene; V was cut back by 3 bases and J by 7 bases. This CDR3 region has 15 residues. Germline CDR1 SGHTA, CDR2 FQGNSA. In DNA form, the CDR3 reads TGTGCCAGCAGCTTCGACAGGGGTCGGGAGAATGAAGCTTTCTTT. Translation gives CASSFDRGRENEAFF.

The chain recombines TRBV4-3 with TRBJ2-3; TRBD1 matches 7 bases. Germline CDR1 reads LGHNA; CDR2 reads YSLEER. CDR3 length: 15 amino acids. V was pared by 4 bases and J by 3 bases, with 7 bases of the junction left unmatched. The CDR3 region is CASSLDRAETDTQYF. For the CDR3, the DNA is TGCGCCAGCAGCCTAGACAGGGCAGAGACAGATACGCAGTATTTT.